The 11 T cell receptor beta chains below all came from one sample that was sequenced in a study of hypomethylating agent response in myelodysplastic syndrome. TCRdb keeps only in-frame clones here, not all; method: immunoSEQ multiplex PCR. The sample comprises thousands of clones, approximately 82% of which are singletons, and approximately 25% rests with the top ten. The source was bone marrow, collected before or after starting hypomethylating agent treatment for myelodysplastic syndrome (not recorded which). These receptors all come from a human donor with myelodysplastic syndrome.

This clone was observed a single time. The chain is built from TRBV30 and TRBJ2-3, with D possibly being TRBD2 (5 bases). Germline loops: CDR1 GTSNPN, CDR2 SVGIG (reference sequence). V lost 0 bases and J lost 5, with 18 bases in between. This CDR3 spans 16 amino acids. CDR3 protein: CAWSVRGAASQDTQYF. The CDR3 DNA reads as TGTGCCTGGAGTGTACGAGGCGCCGCTAGCCAAGATACGCAGTATTTT.

This chain connects TRBV10-3 to TRBJ2-3, with D unresolved. The germline gives CDR1 ENHRY, CDR2 SYGVKD. V lost 2 bases, J lost 5 bases, and 5 bases lay in between. The CDR3 totals 12 residues. CDR3 nucleotide sequence: TGTGCCATCAGTGAGCCACAAGATACGCAGTATTTT. This translates into CAISEPQDTQYF.

Only a few counts were recorded for this clone. V gene TRBV7-2 combines with J gene TRBJ1-5; D ambiguous. CDR3 size: 13 residues. Germline V gives CDR1 SGHTA, CDR2 FQGNSA. V was shortened by 4 bases and J by 0 bases, with 4 bases between the two germline ends. The chain's CDR3 is CASSSTSNQPQHF. CDR3 DNA sequence: TGTGCCAGCAGCTCGACTAGCAATCAGCCCCAGCATTTT.

V gene TRBV5-1 combines with J gene TRBJ1-5; D is ambiguous. The CDR3 totals 13 residues. The V gene lost 0 bases and the J gene lost 5 bases, with 6 bases spanning the gap. CDR1 is SGHRS, CDR2 YFSETQ, per germline. The CDR3 loop reads CASSLDSYQPQHF. The DNA of the CDR3 is TGCGCCAGCAGCTTGGACAGCTATCAGCCCCAGCATTTT.

CDR3 loop: CAWSGVEKLFF. In DNA, the CDR3 is TGTGCCTGGAGTGGCGTCGAAAAACTGTTTTTT. The V gene is TRBV30, the J gene TRBJ1-4; unclear D gene. V lost 1 base, J lost 8 bases, and 5 bases lay in between. There are 11 residues in the CDR3. Germline-derived CDR1 and CDR2 are GTSNPN and SVGIG (reference sequence).

The V and J genes are TRBV7-6 and TRBJ2-3; D uncertain. The V end lost 5 bases, the J end lost 7 bases, and 19 bases lay between the germline ends. The CDR3 is made up of 15 amino acids. Germline V CDR1 and CDR2: SGHVS, FNYEAQ. The CDR3 DNA reads as TGTGCCAGCAGCCCCGATCCCAGCAATTTCTATACGCAGTATTTT. Protein: CASSPDPSNFYTQYF.

The V and J genes are TRBV30 and TRBJ2-7, with D possibly matching TRBD1 (5 bases). The CDR3 sequence is 11 residues long. Trimming removed 6 bases from V and 7 bases from J, with 13 bases in between. The V gene's germline CDR1 is GTSNPN and CDR2 SVGIG (reference sequence). The CDR3 coding sequence is TGTGCCTGCCTTCTTGGGGCGGAGCAGTACTTC. Translation gives CACLLGAEQYF.

This clone has only one observation. The gene calls are TRBV6-6 and TRBJ1-1; no definite D call. This CDR3 spans 14 amino acids. The V and J ends lost 2 bases and 1 base respectively, with 8 bases between them. CDR1 and CDR2 from the germline V gene are MNHNY and SVGAGI (reference sequence). The CDR3 protein is CASSYPTENTEAFF. CDR3 nucleotides: TGTGCCAGCAGTTACCCGACGGAGAACACTGAAGCTTTCTTT.

The CDR3 here is CASSPRGSNSPLHF. The CDR3 region has the DNA TGTGCCAGCAGCCCTAGGGGAAGTAATTCACCCCTCCACTTT. The chain joins TRBV14 to TRBJ1-6; D is perhaps TRBD1 (5 bases). The germline V gene has CDR1 SGHDN and CDR2 FVKESK. The V gene lost 4 bases and the J gene lost 6 bases, with 10 bases spanning the gap. The CDR3 has 14 residues.

J is TRBJ1-1 and V is TRBV4-1, with D hard to call. The CDR3 loop spans 15 amino acids. Germline V gives CDR1 MGHRA, CDR2 YSYEKL. V lost 0 bases, J lost 0 bases, and 8 bases lay in between. CDR3: CASSQDWVMNTEAFF. For the CDR3, the DNA is TGCGCCAGCAGCCAAGATTGGGTAATGAACACTGAAGCTTTCTTT.

V is TRBV4-3 and J is TRBJ2-3, with no clear D. Germline CDR1 LGHNA, CDR2 YSLEER. The CDR3 runs to 14 residues. V lost 1 base and J lost 0, with 5 bases in between. CDR3 protein: CASSQGPSTDTQYF. In DNA, the CDR3 is TGCGCCAGCAGCCAAGGACCCAGCACAGATACGCAGTATTTT.